This TCR beta chain appears in the sequencing data of a study of graft-versus-host responses after intestinal transplantation. Turning to the study itself: All recipients got anti-thymocyte globulin induction, then tacrolimus and steroids for approximately 3 years. Study results and limitations: Investigators detected GvH clones in recipient marrow, with some emerging earlier in ileum or blood.

Concerning this clone itself: Its antigen remains unidentified.

CDR1 and CDR2 (germline): SGHTA, FQGTGA. V was pared by 4 bases and J by 6 bases, with 6 bases between. The CDR3 loop spans 12 amino acids. This table comes from immunoSEQ multiplex PCR, and its TCRdb copy is limited to in-frame clones, with some not included. The sample contains some 46,000 clones, 85% to 95% of which appear only once. This sequence was found in a human patient who received an intestinal transplant, so some T cells may come from the graft donor. The rearrangement joins TRBV7-3 to TRBJ2-2; no definite D call. This specimen consisted of PBMCs, obtained about 120 weeks after a first intestinal transplant, on the day of a second. Written as DNA, the CDR3 is TGTGCCAGCAGCTGGGGTGCCGGGGAGCTGTTTTTT. The encoded protein is CASSWGAGELFF.